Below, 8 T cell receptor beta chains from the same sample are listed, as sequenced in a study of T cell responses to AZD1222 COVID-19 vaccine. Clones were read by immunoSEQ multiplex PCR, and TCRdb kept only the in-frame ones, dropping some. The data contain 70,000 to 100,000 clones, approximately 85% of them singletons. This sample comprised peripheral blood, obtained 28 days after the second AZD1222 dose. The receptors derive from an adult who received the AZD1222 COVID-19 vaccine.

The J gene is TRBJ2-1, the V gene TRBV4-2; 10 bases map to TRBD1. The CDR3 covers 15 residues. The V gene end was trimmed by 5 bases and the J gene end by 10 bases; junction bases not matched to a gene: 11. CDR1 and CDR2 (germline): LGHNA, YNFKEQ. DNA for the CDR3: TGTGCCAGCAGCTCCGGGACAGGGGATGGTAGAGAGCAGTTCTTC. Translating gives CASSSGTGDGREQFF.

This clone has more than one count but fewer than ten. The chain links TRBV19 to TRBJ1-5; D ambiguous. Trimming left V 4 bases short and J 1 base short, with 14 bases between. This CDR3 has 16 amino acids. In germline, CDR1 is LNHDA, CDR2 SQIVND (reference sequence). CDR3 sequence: CASSTAGGGSNQPQHF. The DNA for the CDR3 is TGTGCCAGTAGTACGGCGGGCGGCGGGAGCAATCAGCCCCAGCATTTT.

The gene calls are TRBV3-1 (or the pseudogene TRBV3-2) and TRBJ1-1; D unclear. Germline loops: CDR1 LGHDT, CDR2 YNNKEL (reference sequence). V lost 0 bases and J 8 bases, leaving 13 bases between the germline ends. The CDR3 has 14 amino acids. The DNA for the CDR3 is TGTGCCAGCAGCCAAGATACCGGGCATAGGGAAGCTTTCTTT. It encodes CASSQDTGHREAFF.

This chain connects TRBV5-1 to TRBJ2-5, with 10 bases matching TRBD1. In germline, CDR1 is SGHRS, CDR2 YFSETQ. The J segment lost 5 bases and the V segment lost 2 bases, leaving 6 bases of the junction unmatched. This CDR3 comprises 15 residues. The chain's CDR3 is CASSFRDRGSETQYF. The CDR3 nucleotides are TGCGCCAGCAGCTTCCGGGACAGGGGATCCGAGACCCAGTACTTC. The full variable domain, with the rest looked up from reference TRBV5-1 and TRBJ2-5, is KAGVTQTPRYLIKTRGQQVTLSCSPISGHRSVSWYQQTPGQGLQFLFEYFSETQRNKGNFPGRFSGRQFSNSRSEMNVSTLELGDSALYLCASSFRDRGSETQYFGPGTRLLVL.

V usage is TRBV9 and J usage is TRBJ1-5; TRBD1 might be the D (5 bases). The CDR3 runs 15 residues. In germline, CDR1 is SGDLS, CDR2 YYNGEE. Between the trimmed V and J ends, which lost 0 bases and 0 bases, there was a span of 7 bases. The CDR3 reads CASSVGDGSNQPQHF. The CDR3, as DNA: TGTGCCAGCAGCGTAGGGGACGGTAGCAATCAGCCCCAGCATTTT.

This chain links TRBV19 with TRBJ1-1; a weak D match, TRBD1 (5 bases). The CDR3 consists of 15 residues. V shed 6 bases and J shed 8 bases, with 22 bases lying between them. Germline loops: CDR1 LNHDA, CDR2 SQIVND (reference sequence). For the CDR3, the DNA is TGTGCCAGTAGCCCCTCCAAAAAGGGGTGGGGAGAAGCTTTCTTT. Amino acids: CASSPSKKGWGEAFF.

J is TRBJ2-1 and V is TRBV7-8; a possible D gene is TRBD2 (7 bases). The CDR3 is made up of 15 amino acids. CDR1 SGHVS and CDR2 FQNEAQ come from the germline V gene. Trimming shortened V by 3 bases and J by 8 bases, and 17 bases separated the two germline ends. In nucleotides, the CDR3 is TGTGCCAGCAGCTTTAGCGGAGGGAGGGGGGATGAGCAGTTCTTC. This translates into CASSFSGGRGDEQFF.

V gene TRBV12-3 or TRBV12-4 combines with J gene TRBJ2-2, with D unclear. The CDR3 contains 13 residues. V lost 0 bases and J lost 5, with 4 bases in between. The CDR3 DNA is TGTGCCAGCAGTTTAGCTTGGACCGGGGAGCTGTTTTTT. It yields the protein CASSLAWTGELFF.